This TCR beta chain appears in the sequencing data of a study of blood T cell repertoires in COVID-19. Generated by immunoSEQ multiplex PCR, the TCRdb table keeps only in-frame clones and is missing some. This sample has 200,000 to 250,000 clones, with about 88% found just once. Germline lookup yields CDR1 MNHEY and CDR2 SMNVEV (reference sequence). The trim removed 3 bases at V and 3 bases at J, leaving 3 bases unmatched. There are 14 residues in the CDR3. The sample consisted of PBMCs or T cells enriched from blood (not recorded which). The chain combines TRBV27 with TRBJ2-7, with TRBD1 matching over 9 bases. The clonotype comes from a woman aged 30 to 39 who had recovered from COVID-19. The CDR3 sequence: CASSLTGQGYEQYF. In DNA, the CDR3 is TGTGCCAGCAGTTTGACGGGACAGGGCTACGAGCAGTACTTC.